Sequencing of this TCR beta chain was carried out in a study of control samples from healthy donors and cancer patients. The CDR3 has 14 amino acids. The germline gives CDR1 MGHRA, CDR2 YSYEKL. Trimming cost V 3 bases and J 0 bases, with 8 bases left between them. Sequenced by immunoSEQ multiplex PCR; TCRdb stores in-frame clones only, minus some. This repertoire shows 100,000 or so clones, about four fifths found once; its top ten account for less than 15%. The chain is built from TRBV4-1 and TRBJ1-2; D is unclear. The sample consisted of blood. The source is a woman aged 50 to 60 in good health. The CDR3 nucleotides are TGCGCCAGCAGCCATCCTCAACCTAACTATGGCTACACCTTC. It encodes CASSHPQPNYGYTF.